This TCR beta chain was captured by sequencing in a study of OX40 agonist ivuxolimab in advanced cancers. Clones were sequenced by immunoSEQ multiplex PCR, and TCRdb holds only the in-frame ones, with some missing. The repertoire holds tens of thousands of clones, with about 94% as singletons. Trimming cost V 8 bases and J 6 bases, with 17 bases left between them. The CDR3 loop spans 13 amino acids. Germline-derived CDR1 and CDR2 are MNHNY and SVGAGI (reference sequence). This rearrangement joins TRBV6-6 to TRBJ2-7, with D uncertain. The clonotype was recovered from an adult with an advanced solid tumor such as melanoma, head and neck, liver or kidney cancer. Here the sequenced sample was CD4+ or CD8+ T cells sorted from blood, taken in a trial of the OX40 agonist ivuxolimab. DNA for the CDR3: TGTGCCAGCGGGTTTGGCCTGTACGGCGAGCAGTACTTC. Encoded protein: CASGFGLYGEQYF.